This TCR beta chain was identified in a study of cytomegalovirus exposure and HLA in healthy donors. PCR involved 60 Vbeta and 13 Jbeta primers. Only in-frame clones appear in the TCRdb table, and some are missing; sequencing was by immunoSEQ multiplex PCR. The sample contains roughly 100,000 clones, 65% to 85% of which appear only once. CDR1 is SGHDT and CDR2 is YYEEEE in the germline V gene. The CDR3 has 17 amino acids. V was pared by 5 bases and J by 1 base, with 21 bases between. Study-wide results and caveats: Follow-up analysis later connected one missense variant in DCLRE1C with trimming of TCR beta V- and J-genes. Being productive about 90% or about 30% of the time was typical of most TCR beta V segments in an earlier analysis.

The donors (healthy individuals) were bone marrow donors. This clone was found once. Its antigen is not identified. The specimen was PBMCs. The chain combines TRBV5-6 with TRBJ1-2; D is possibly TRBD1 (5 bases). This receptor was obtained from a man aged 45-65 years in good health and CMV-seronegative. This CDR3 reads CASSWGGRRSFNYGYTF. The CDR3, as DNA: TGTGCCAGCAGTTGGGGCGGAAGACGCTCTTTTAACTATGGCTACACCTTC.